A single sample is the source of the 31 T cell receptor beta chains below, sequenced in a study of blood T cell repertoires in COVID-19. The method was immunoSEQ multiplex PCR; TCRdb's version includes in-frame clones alone and lacks a portion of them. The table has 200,000 to 250,000 clones, around 80% seen once. Material: peripheral blood. The receptors here all came from a woman in her 70s with acute or convalescent COVID-19.

V gene TRBV10-3 combines with J gene TRBJ2-1; D unresolved. Germline CDR1 and CDR2: ENHRY and SYGVKD. Trimming took off 4 bases at V and 8 bases at J, with 9 bases between the two ends. This CDR3 has 12 amino acids. The CDR3, as DNA: TGTGCCATCAGTGGTGGTGGAGATGAGCAGTTCTTC. This codes for CAISGGGDEQFF.

The CDR3 loop reads CASSPGDGNTIYF. The CDR3 nucleotides read TGTGCCAGCTCACCGGGAGATGGAAACACCATATATTTT. The V gene is TRBV18, the J gene TRBJ1-3; no reliable D call. Trimming took off 3 bases at V and 3 bases at J, with 6 bases between the two ends. The germline V gene has CDR1 KGHSH and CDR2 LQKENI. The CDR3 loop spans 13 amino acids.

This clone was picked up a small number of times. Written as DNA, the CDR3 is TGTGCCAGCTCACCATCGGGAGGCACGGGCTATTCACCCCTCCACTTT. Translated: CASSPSGGTGYSPLHF. The chain is built from TRBV18 and TRBJ1-6, with no clear D. Germline CDR1 and CDR2: KGHSH and LQKENI. V was cut by 2 bases and J by 8 bases, with 16 bases left in between. CDR3 size: 16 residues.

The chain uses TRBV30 and TRBJ1-5; 7 bases match TRBD1. V was pared by 2 bases and J by 7 bases, with 8 bases of the junction left unmatched. This CDR3 region has 14 residues. Germline-derived CDR1 and CDR2 are GTSNPN and SVGIG (reference sequence). The DNA of the CDR3 is TGTGCCTGGAGTACTACAGGGGTTGGGCAGCCCCAGCATTTT. Residues: CAWSTTGVGQPQHF.

This chain uses TRBV5-4 with TRBJ1-1; TRBD1 matches 11 bases. J was trimmed by 2 bases and V by 4 bases; bases with no gene match: 4. CDR3 length: 15 residues. From germline, CDR1 is SGHNT and CDR2 YYREEE (reference sequence). The CDR3: CASSRTGGGNTEAFF. CDR3 DNA: TGTGCCAGCAGCCGGACAGGGGGCGGAAACACTGAAGCTTTCTTT.

The chain recombines TRBV19 with TRBJ1-5; the match to TRBD1 covers 9 bases. Germline CDR1 LNHDA, CDR2 SQIVND (reference sequence). The CDR3 contains 17 residues. The trim removed 7 bases at V and 7 bases at J, leaving 17 bases unmatched. CDR3: CASTLPGTGTLRQPQHF. As DNA, the CDR3 is TGTGCCAGTACTCTCCCCGGGACAGGGACATTGCGGCAGCCCCAGCATTTT.

The chain has TRBV28 and TRBJ2-5; 9 bases match TRBD2. Trimming removed 3 bases from V and 6 bases from J; junction bases left unmatched: 11. The germline V gene has CDR1 MDHEN and CDR2 SYDVKM. The CDR3 is 16 residues long. The CDR3 spells CASSFRAGGESKTQYF. In nucleotides, the CDR3 is TGTGCCAGCAGTTTCCGAGCGGGAGGAGAATCGAAGACCCAGTACTTC.

The chain couples TRBV2 to TRBJ2-5; 7 nucleotides match TRBD2. V trimming: 8 bases; J trimming: 5 bases; junction bases outside the gene matches: 11. Germline assignment: CDR1 SNHLY and CDR2 FYNNEI. This CDR3 is 14 amino acids long. CDR3 region: CASRLMAGVETQYF. CDR3 DNA: TGTGCCAGCCGTCTAATGGCGGGGGTGGAGACCCAGTACTTC.

The chain combines TRBV3-1 (or the pseudogene TRBV3-2) with TRBJ2-5; 9 nucleotides match TRBD2. The germline V gene has CDR1 LGHDT and CDR2 YNNKEL (reference sequence). J gave up 5 bases and V 4 bases, and 17 bases lay outside the gene matches. The CDR3 consists of 18 residues. The CDR3 region is CASSLARGLAGVSETQYF. The CDR3 region has the DNA TGTGCCAGCAGCCTCGCCCGGGGGTTAGCGGGAGTAAGTGAGACCCAGTACTTC.

The chain uses TRBV5-8 and TRBJ2-2; 10 nucleotides match TRBD1. V lost 0 bases, J lost 5 bases, and 4 bases stayed unmatched. The CDR3 covers 16 residues. Germline V CDR1 and CDR2: SGHTS, YDEGEE. In nucleotides, the CDR3 is TGTGCCAGCAGCTTGGGACAGGGGGCGAGTACCGGGGAGCTGTTTTTT. Its translation is CASSLGQGASTGELFF.

The chain uses TRBV9 and TRBJ2-4; 8 positions agree with TRBD2. This CDR3 is built from 15 residues. Looked up from germline, CDR1 is SGDLS and CDR2 is YYNGEE. V was clipped by 4 bases and J by 4 bases; unmatched bases: 7. CDR3 sequence reads: CASSQGLESKNIQYF. The DNA of the CDR3 is TGTGCCAGCAGCCAGGGACTAGAGAGTAAAAACATTCAGTACTTC. Supplemented by reference TRBV9 and TRBJ2-4, the full variable domain reads DSGVTQTPKHLITATGQRVTLRCSPRSGDLSVYWYQQSLDQGLQFLIQYYNGEERAKGNILERFSAQQFPDLHSELNLSSLELGDSALYFCASSQGLESKNIQYFGAGTRLSVL.

The chain joins TRBV12-3 or TRBV12-4 to TRBJ2-5, with D unresolved. The closer fit of TRBJ2-7 to the DNA end suggests the J call may be wrong. This CDR3 is 11 amino acids long. CDR3 amino acids: CASGYWGEQYF. As DNA, the CDR3 is TGTGCCAGCGGATACTGGGGCGAGCAGTACTTC.

To note about this clone: One end of the junction is discordant with germline, which a read error may explain. The J gene is TRBJ1-1, the V gene TRBV7-9, with a tentative D call TRBD1 (5 bases). The length of the CDR3 is 12 residues. CDR1 SEHNR and CDR2 FQNEAQ come from the germline V gene (reference sequence). DNA for the CDR3: TGTGCCAGCAGCGACGACAGCGCCGTTCTACTTTTT. The encoded protein is CASSDDSAVLLF.

The rearrangement joins TRBV19 to TRBJ2-2, with TRBD1 identical over 7 bases. V was pared by 0 bases and J by 0 bases, with 1 base of the junction left unmatched. The CDR3 extends over 16 amino acids. The germline CDR1 and CDR2 sequences are LNHDA and SQIVND (reference sequence). CDR3 region: CASSIDTGANTGELFF. CDR3 bases: TGTGCCAGTAGTATAGACACAGGGGCGAACACCGGGGAGCTGTTTTTT.

The chain uses TRBV7-6 and TRBJ1-6; 12 bases are a match to TRBD1. Losses at the gene ends were 0 bases for V and 9 bases for J; bases not matched to a gene: 9. The CDR3 is 18 amino acids. CDR1 SGHVS and CDR2 FNYEAQ come from the germline V gene. The CDR3 loop is CASSLAGTGGLISSPLHF. As DNA, the CDR3 is TGTGCCAGCAGCTTAGCGGGGACAGGGGGCTTGATTTCTTCACCCCTCCACTTT. The full variable domain, rest sourced from reference TRBV7-6 and TRBJ1-6, is GAGVSQSPRYKVTKRGQDVALRCDPISGHVSLYWYRQALGQGPEFLTYFNYEAQQDKSGLPNDRFSAERPEGSISTLTIQRTEQRDSAMYRCASSLAGTGGLISSPLHFGNGTRLTVT.

This clone was detected once. The gene calls are TRBV2 and TRBJ2-7; no clear D. CDR3 length: 13 residues. Germline-derived CDR1 and CDR2 are SNHLY and FYNNEI. Trimming took 6 bases from V and 0 from J, leaving 9 bases between them. CDR3 sequence (DNA): TGTGCCAGCAGCGTTGACATCTCCTACGAGCAGTACTTC. It codes for CASSVDISYEQYF.

This clone has a single count. V usage is TRBV2 and J usage is TRBJ2-3; D remains unclear. V lost 1 base and J lost 2, with 7 bases in between. CDR1 SNHLY and CDR2 FYNNEI come from the germline V gene. This CDR3 region has 14 residues. CDR3 in DNA: TGTGCCAGCAGTGAAGGGCTCCACACAGATACGCAGTATTTT. This sequence encodes CASSEGLHTDTQYF.

The chain couples TRBV30 to TRBJ1-6, with TRBD1 as a possible D gene (6 bases). Trimming took off 0 bases at V and 8 bases at J, with 8 bases between the two ends. CDR3 size: 13 residues. Germline loops: CDR1 GTSNPN, CDR2 SVGIG (reference sequence). CDR3 sequence reads: CAWSVEGDSPLHF. CDR3 nucleotides: TGTGCCTGGAGTGTTGAGGGGGATTCACCCCTCCACTTT.

This rearrangement joins TRBV10-3 to TRBJ1-2; possibly TRBD1 for D (5 bases). V was pared by 1 base and J by 0 bases, with 6 bases between. Per the germline V gene, CDR1 is ENHRY and CDR2 is SYGVKD. The CDR3 runs to 14 residues. As DNA, the CDR3 is TGTGCCATCAGTGAGTGGACAACTAACTATGGCTACACCTTC. It specifies CAISEWTTNYGYTF.

The V call is TRBV28, the J call TRBJ1-5, with D perhaps matching TRBD1 (5 bases). Trimming removed 3 bases from V and 9 bases from J, with 15 bases in between. CDR3 length: 14 residues. CDR1 and CDR2 (germline): MDHEN, SYDVKM. The CDR3, as DNA: TGTGCCAGCAGTTTGGGGGGGGGTCCGCGGCCCCAGCATTTT. Translating it yields CASSLGGGPRPQHF.

This clone came up a few times. This rearrangement joins TRBV7-9 to TRBJ2-5, with D possibly being TRBD2 (6 bases). The V end was cut by 2 bases, the J end by 5 bases, with 15 bases between. The CDR3 spans 15 residues. Looked up from germline, CDR1 is SEHNR and CDR2 is FQNEAQ (reference sequence). The CDR3 here is CASSLWRGNLETQYF. The CDR3 DNA sequence: TGTGCCAGCAGCTTATGGCGGGGAAACTTGGAGACCCAGTACTTC.

The rearrangement uses TRBV5-5 and TRBJ1-2; TRBD1 agrees at 10 bases. The V gene's germline CDR1 is SGHKS and CDR2 YYEKEE (reference sequence). This CDR3 is 13 amino acids long. V was clipped by 4 bases and J by 6 bases; unmatched bases: 3. The CDR3 here is CASSRDRGHGYTF. The CDR3 nucleotides read TGTGCCAGCAGCCGGGACAGGGGCCATGGCTACACCTTC.

On this clone itself: An end of the junction differs from the germline gene, which may be a read error. This chain joins TRBV6-5 and TRBJ1-1; D uncertain. The CDR3 runs 12 residues. Looked up from germline, CDR1 is MNHEY and CDR2 is SVGAGI. The CDR3 is CASRGLKTEAFF. The CDR3 coding sequence is TGTGCCAGCAGGGGCCTGAAAACTGAAGCTTTCTTT.

As DNA, the CDR3 is TGTGCCAGCAGCTTAGTTGAGGGAAACTATGGCTACACCTTC. Translating it yields CASSLVEGNYGYTF. The chain recombines TRBV7-2 with TRBJ1-2; no clear D. Germline V CDR1 and CDR2: SGHTA, FQGNSA. This CDR3 has 14 amino acids. Trimming shortened V by 1 base and J by 2 bases, and 8 bases separated the two germline ends.

This clone has a handful of counts. This chain connects TRBV28 to TRBJ2-1; TRBD2 agrees at 12 bases. The CDR3 sequence is 16 residues long. The germline gives CDR1 MDHEN, CDR2 SYDVKM. V was clipped by 6 bases and J by 1 base; unmatched bases: 4. The CDR3 reads CASRGLAGSSYNEQFF. CDR3 sequence (DNA): TGTGCCAGCAGAGGACTAGCGGGGAGTTCCTACAATGAGCAGTTCTTC. Full variable domain (remainder filled in from reference TRBV28 and TRBJ2-1): DVKVTQSSRYLVKRTGEKVFLECVQDMDHENMFWYRQDPGLGLRLIYFSYDVKMKEKGDIPEGYSVSREKKERFSLILESASTNQTSMYLCASRGLAGSSYNEQFFGPGTRLTVL.

The V gene is TRBV29-1, the J gene TRBJ1-1, with 9 bases identical to TRBD1. Germline loops: CDR1 SQVTM, CDR2 ANQGSEA. Trimming removed 3 bases from V and 10 bases from J; junction bases left unmatched: 6. CDR3 size: 12 residues. The CDR3 DNA reads as TGCAGCGTTGATCTACAGGGACAGGGAGCTTTCTTT. Protein sequence: CSVDLQGQGAFF.

This chain connects TRBV27 to TRBJ1-6; TRBD1 aligns across 10 bases. V shed 4 bases, J shed 8 bases, and the junction held 11 bases outside the gene matches. CDR3 length: 17 residues. In germline, CDR1 is MNHEY, CDR2 SMNVEV (reference sequence). The CDR3 nucleotides read TGTGCCAGCAGTTCGGGTTGGGGGACAGGGGCGGATTCACCCCTCCACTTT. Translation: CASSSGWGTGADSPLHF.

The V gene is TRBV28, the J gene TRBJ1-1; 7 bases agree with TRBD1. After removal of 6 bases from V and 3 bases from J, the junction contained 16 bases not matched to a gene. Germline lookup yields CDR1 MDHEN and CDR2 SYDVKM. CDR3 length equals 17 residues. The CDR3 loop is CASSIPTGERGYTEAFF. The CDR3 bases are TGTGCCAGCAGCATCCCCACAGGGGAGCGGGGGTACACTGAAGCTTTCTTT. Full variable domain (rest looked up from reference TRBV28 and TRBJ1-1): DVKVTQSSRYLVKRTGEKVFLECVQDMDHENMFWYRQDPGLGLRLIYFSYDVKMKEKGDIPEGYSVSREKKERFSLILESASTNQTSMYLCASSIPTGERGYTEAFFGQGTRLTVV.

V is TRBV7-3 and J is TRBJ1-1; D uncertain. Germline assignment: CDR1 SGHTA and CDR2 FQGTGA. This CDR3 has 13 residues. V gave up 4 bases and J gave up 7 bases, with 13 bases separating them. The CDR3 coding sequence is TGTGCCAGCAGCTCCAGCCCGGCAGGTGAAGCTTTCTTT. It is translated as CASSSSPAGEAFF.

CDR3 sequence: CASSQGLNTDTQYF. The CDR3 coding sequence is TGCGCCAGCAGCCAGGGACTAAACACAGATACGCAGTATTTT. The gene calls are TRBV5-1 and TRBJ2-3; 7 bases are shared with TRBD2. Trimming removed 4 bases from V and 2 bases from J; junction bases left unmatched: 4. The germline V gene has CDR1 SGHRS and CDR2 YFSETQ. There are 14 residues in the CDR3. The entire variable domain, with the rest obtained from reference TRBV5-1 and TRBJ2-3, is as follows: KAGVTQTPRYLIKTRGQQVTLSCSPISGHRSVSWYQQTPGQGLQFLFEYFSETQRNKGNFPGRFSGRQFSNSRSEMNVSTLELGDSALYLCASSQGLNTDTQYFGPGTRLTVL.

This clone appeared a single time. The chain is built from TRBV7-2 and TRBJ1-6, with no clear D. Per the germline V gene, CDR1 is SGHTA and CDR2 is FQGNSA. The V end lost 5 bases, the J end lost 0 bases, and 11 bases lay between the germline ends. This CDR3 contains 16 residues. CDR3 loop: CASSPRQSSYNSPLHF. CDR3 DNA sequence: TGTGCCAGCAGCCCCAGACAAAGCTCCTATAATTCACCCCTCCACTTT.